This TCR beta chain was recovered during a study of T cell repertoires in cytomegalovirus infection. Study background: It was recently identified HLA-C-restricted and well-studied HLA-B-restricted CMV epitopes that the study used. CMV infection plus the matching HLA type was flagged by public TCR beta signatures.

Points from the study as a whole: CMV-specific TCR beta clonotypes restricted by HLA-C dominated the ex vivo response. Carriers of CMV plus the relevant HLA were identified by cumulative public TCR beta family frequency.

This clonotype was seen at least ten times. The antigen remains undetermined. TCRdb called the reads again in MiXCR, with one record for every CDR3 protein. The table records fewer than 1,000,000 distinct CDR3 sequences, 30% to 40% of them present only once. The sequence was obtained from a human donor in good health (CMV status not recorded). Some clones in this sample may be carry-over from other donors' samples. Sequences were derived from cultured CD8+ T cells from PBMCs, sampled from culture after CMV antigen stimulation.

Written as DNA, the CDR3 is TGTGCCAGCAGCTTGACAGATAGGTACTATGGCTACACCTTC. It translates to CASSLTDRYYGYTF. This chain joins TRBV7-8 and TRBJ1-2; TRBD1 is a possible D gene (5 bases). The germline CDR1 and CDR2 sequences are SGHVS and FQNEAQ. Trimming pared 3 bases from V and 3 bases from J, leaving 11 bases between. The CDR3 spans 14 residues.